These 28 T cell receptor beta chains were sequenced from one sample in a study of blood T cell repertoires in COVID-19. Profiling relied on immunoSEQ multiplex PCR, and the TCRdb table lists in-frame clones only, not all of them. The sample has 150,000 to 200,000 clones; 65% to 85% are singletons. The sequencing input was PBMCs or T cells enriched from blood (not recorded which). The source is a man between 65 and 80 years old who had been exposed to COVID-19.

The rearrangement joins TRBV5-1 to TRBJ1-2; D is undetermined. Germline V CDR1 and CDR2: SGHRS, YFSETQ. V was trimmed by 1 base and J by 0 bases, leaving 7 bases between them. The CDR3 is made up of 14 amino acids. CDR3 protein: CASSLTDTNYGYTF. Here the CDR3 DNA reads TGCGCCAGCAGCTTGACAGACACTAACTATGGCTACACCTTC.

The chain couples TRBV5-6 to TRBJ1-2; 7 positions agree with TRBD1. Trimming cost V 7 bases and J 5 bases; bases outside gene matches: 17. This CDR3 is built from 16 residues. Germline loops: CDR1 SGHDT, CDR2 YYEEEE. Here the CDR3 DNA reads TGTGCCAGCGGATTGACAGGGACCACCTACCTATATGGCTACACCTTC. Amino acids: CASGLTGTTYLYGYTF.

The chain is built from TRBV5-1 and TRBJ2-5, with unresolved D. Germline CDR1 SGHRS, CDR2 YFSETQ. With 4 bases removed from V and 4 bases from J, the gap between germline ends came to 20 bases. The CDR3 length is 16 residues. The chain's CDR3 is CASSEVTWVLGETQYF. As DNA, the CDR3 is TGCGCCAGCAGCGAGGTAACTTGGGTCTTAGGAGAGACCCAGTACTTC.

This clone turned up a few times. V is TRBV5-1 and J is TRBJ1-1; TRBD1 is a possible D gene (5 bases). The germline V gene encodes CDR1 SGHRS and CDR2 YFSETQ. This CDR3 contains 15 residues. Trimming stripped 0 bases from V and 4 bases from J, with 13 bases between. Written as DNA, the CDR3 is TGCGCCAGCAGCTTGGATGGGCAGGGCGTCACTGAAGCTTTCTTT. Its protein is CASSLDGQGVTEAFF.

V gene TRBV14 combines with J gene TRBJ2-7, with D maybe TRBD1 (6 bases). The germline gives CDR1 SGHDN, CDR2 FVKESK. Trimming left V 2 bases short and J 0 bases short, with 17 bases between. The CDR3 sequence is 17 residues long. CDR3 region: CASSQSLDRRPSYEQYF. The DNA of the CDR3 is TGTGCCAGCAGCCAAAGTCTCGACAGGCGACCCTCCTACGAGCAGTACTTC. Using reference TRBV14 and TRBJ2-7 for the parts outside the CDR3, the full variable domain is EAGVTQFPSHSVIEKGQTVTLRCDPISGHDNLYWYRRVMGKEIKFLLHFVKESKQDESGMPNNRFLAERTGGTYSTLKVQPAELEDSGVYFCASSQSLDRRPSYEQYFGPGTRLTVT.

The CDR3 DNA is TGTGCCAGCAGCTCGGGGGGGAGCGGAGACAATGAGCAGTTCTTC. This gives the protein CASSSGGSGDNEQFF. The chain couples TRBV7-2 to TRBJ2-1; 8 bases agree with TRBD2. The germline CDR1 and CDR2 sequences are SGHTA and FQGNSA. This CDR3 is 15 amino acids long. V shed 4 bases and J 5 bases; nucleotides not matched to a gene: 7.

This chain joins TRBV2 and TRBJ2-3, with 8 bases lining up with TRBD1. CDR1 SNHLY and CDR2 FYNNEI come from the germline V gene. Unmatched junction bases numbered 4, after V lost 6 bases and J lost 2 bases. This CDR3 has 14 amino acids. CDR3 sequence: CASRRTGTTDTQYF. CDR3 sequence (DNA): TGTGCCAGCAGGAGGACAGGGACCACAGATACGCAGTATTTT.

This chain uses TRBV6-2 or TRBV6-3 with TRBJ2-7, with unresolved D. The CDR3 is made up of 12 amino acids. Germline V gives CDR1 MNHEY, CDR2 SVGEGT. The V and J ends lost 5 bases and 4 bases respectively, with 9 bases between them. The CDR3 loop is CASSPDGYEQYF. CDR3 nucleotides: TGTGCCAGCAGTCCCGACGGGTACGAGCAGTACTTC.

Concerning this clone itself: Its ends do not fully match the called genes, so a read error is possible. The chain links TRBV3-1 (or the pseudogene TRBV3-2) to TRBJ1-2; D is uncertain. The CDR3 sequence is 12 residues long. Germline V gene lookup returns CDR1 LGHDT and CDR2 YNNKEL (reference sequence). CDR3 coding DNA: TGTGCCAGCAGCGTACCCGGGGTGGCCACTCTCTTC. This translates into CASSVPGVATLF.

This chain uses TRBV24-1 with TRBJ2-3, with TRBD1 matching 10 bases. V lost 6 bases to trimming and J lost 2 bases; unmatched junction nucleotides: 16. The CDR3 runs to 19 residues. In germline, CDR1 is KGHDR, CDR2 SFDVKD. The CDR3 is CATSPPRQGAKTSTDTQYF. As DNA, the CDR3 is TGTGCCACCAGTCCCCCCCGACAGGGGGCCAAAACTTCCACAGATACGCAGTATTTT.

This sequence joins TRBV5-8 and TRBJ2-5; 9 positions match TRBD1. Germline V gives CDR1 SGHTS, CDR2 YDEGEE. The V and J ends lost 4 bases and 5 bases, in that order; junction bases with no gene match: 12. This CDR3 is 16 amino acids long. Here the CDR3 DNA reads TGTGCCAGCAGCCGTGGGACAGGGCCTCCGCGGGAGACCCAGTACTTC. Its translation is CASSRGTGPPRETQYF.

The J gene is TRBJ1-1, the V gene TRBV6-5, with D possibly matching TRBD1 (6 bases). The V end lost 5 bases, the J end lost 5 bases, and 15 bases lay between the germline ends. The CDR3 extends over 14 amino acids. Germline V gene lookup returns CDR1 MNHEY and CDR2 SVGAGI. The CDR3 reads CASSTTGHSTEAFF. In DNA, the CDR3 is TGTGCCAGCAGTACCACAGGGCATTCGACTGAAGCTTTCTTT.

The chain carries TRBV27 and TRBJ1-1; D possibly corresponds to TRBD1 (5 bases). The V and J ends lost 6 bases and 1 base respectively, with 12 bases between them. This CDR3 has 14 residues. CDR1 and CDR2 (germline): MNHEY, SMNVEV (reference sequence). The CDR3 bases are TGTGCCAGCAGGGGATGGGGGGGGAACACTGAAGCTTTCTTT. It codes for CASRGWGGNTEAFF.

V and J are TRBV9 and TRBJ2-1; D call uncertain. V was shortened by 4 bases and J by 7 bases, with 9 bases between the two germline ends. The CDR3 contains 12 residues. Germline V gene lookup returns CDR1 SGDLS and CDR2 YYNGEE. The CDR3 protein is CASSLRLNEQFF. The CDR3 region has the DNA TGTGCCAGCAGCCTTAGATTGAATGAGCAGTTCTTC.

This chain uses TRBV19 with TRBJ1-4; TRBD1 matches 11 bases. J was trimmed by 6 bases and V by 6 bases; bases with no gene match: 3. CDR3 length: 14 residues. Germline-derived CDR1 and CDR2 are LNHDA and SQIVND (reference sequence). The CDR3 coding sequence is TGTGCCAGTAGGCCGGGACAGGGGGATGAAAAACTGTTTTTT. It specifies CASRPGQGDEKLFF.

This clone has more than one count but fewer than ten. V gene TRBV28 combines with J gene TRBJ2-5; tentative D call: TRBD1 (6 bases). CDR1 and CDR2 (germline): MDHEN, SYDVKM. V dropped 6 bases and J dropped 5 bases, with 16 bases sitting between them. The CDR3 sequence is 14 residues long. The CDR3 DNA is TGTGCCAGCAGAGAGACAGGTCAGGGGGAGACCCAGTACTTC. Protein: CASRETGQGETQYF.

The rearrangement uses TRBV4-3 and TRBJ1-4; D gene ambiguous. Trimming pared 0 bases from V and 4 bases from J, leaving 12 bases between. CDR3 length: 16 residues. Per germline, CDR1 LGHNA and CDR2 YSLEER. CDR3 sequence reads: CASSQDPGVGNEKLFF. In DNA, the CDR3 is TGCGCCAGCAGCCAAGATCCCGGGGTCGGTAATGAAAAACTGTTTTTT.

This chain connects TRBV7-9 to TRBJ2-7, with a possible D match to TRBD1 (6 bases). V was cut by 4 bases and J by 10 bases, with 17 bases left in between. The CDR3 loop spans 13 amino acids. Looked up from germline, CDR1 is SEHNR and CDR2 is FQNEAQ (reference sequence). The CDR3 region has the DNA TGTGCCAGCAGCTCTCGGGACACTCTAAGTCAGTACTTC. It is translated as CASSSRDTLSQYF.

The V gene is TRBV20-1, the J gene TRBJ2-3, with no clear D. In germline, CDR1 is DFQATT, CDR2 SNEGSKA (reference sequence). Trimming removed 5 bases at V and 6 bases at J, with 9 bases between. The CDR3 consists of 11 residues. DNA of the CDR3: TGCAGTGCTGCGTTCCTGGATACGCAGTATTTT. Translation gives CSAAFLDTQYF.

The chain joins TRBV3-1 (or the pseudogene TRBV3-2) to TRBJ1-2; D might be TRBD1 (5 bases). Deletions cut 1 base from V and 0 bases from J, with 15 bases between. This CDR3 region has 17 residues. Germline V CDR1 and CDR2: LGHDT, YNNKEL (reference sequence). In DNA form, the CDR3 reads TGTGCCAGCAGCCAAGTCTCAGGGCCCCCTTCTAACTATGGCTACACCTTC. Its translation: CASSQVSGPPSNYGYTF.

This clone was picked up one time. The chain carries TRBV9 and TRBJ2-7; 7 bases agree with TRBD2. The CDR3 spans 15 residues. The J segment lost 5 bases and the V segment lost 3 bases, leaving 11 bases of the junction unmatched. CDR1 and CDR2 (germline): SGDLS, YYNGEE. CDR3 nucleotides: TGTGCCAGCAGCGCCCTTGGGGAGGGGAGACACGAGCAGTACTTC. Its translation is CASSALGEGRHEQYF. Supplemented by reference TRBV9 and TRBJ2-7, the full variable domain reads DSGVTQTPKHLITATGQRVTLRCSPRSGDLSVYWYQQSLDQGLQFLIQYYNGEERAKGNILERFSAQQFPDLHSELNLSSLELGDSALYFCASSALGEGRHEQYFGPGTRLTVT.

This clone has a single count. V and J are TRBV11-3 and TRBJ2-3; TRBD2 aligns across 7 bases. CDR3 size: 16 residues. V was pared by 4 bases and J by 3 bases, with 10 bases of the junction left unmatched. Germline V CDR1 and CDR2: SGHNT, YENEEA. DNA of the CDR3: TGTGCCAGCAGCTCAGGTGGGGGGGGAAGGACAGATACGCAGTATTTT. Translated, it gives CASSSGGGGRTDTQYF.

The chain has TRBV7-9 and TRBJ1-4; D not resolved. Germline CDR1 SEHNR, CDR2 FQNEAQ (reference sequence). Trimming took off 4 bases at V and 10 bases at J, with 19 bases between the two ends. The CDR3 length is 15 residues. CDR3 in amino acids: CASSYGRTNEGKLFF. For the CDR3, the DNA is TGTGCCAGCAGCTACGGGAGAACAAATGAGGGAAAACTGTTTTTT.

The chain has TRBV4-3 and TRBJ2-7; a weak D match, TRBD1 (7 bases). The germline V and J ends were trimmed by 4 bases and 0 bases, with 19 bases remaining between them. Germline V lookup: CDR1 LGHNA, CDR2 YSLEER. The CDR3 has 17 residues. The CDR3 DNA is TGCGCCAGCAGCCGTTCGCTTGCAGGGGGGTCCTCCTACGAGCAGTACTTC. Its translation is CASSRSLAGGSSYEQYF.

This clone came up a few times. The CDR3 coding sequence is TGTGCCACCAGTGATCGCGGGAGCTTTGGAGAGACCCAGTACTTC. Amino acid sequence: CATSDRGSFGETQYF. This rearrangement joins TRBV24-1 to TRBJ2-5; the match to TRBD2 covers 7 bases. Germline assignment: CDR1 KGHDR and CDR2 SFDVKD. With V trimmed by 3 bases and J by 4 bases, 7 bases remained unmatched. The CDR3 length is 15 residues.

The chain is built from TRBV30 and TRBJ1-6; 7 bases match TRBD1. The CDR3 spans 13 residues. V was clipped by 5 bases and J by 9 bases; unmatched bases: 7. The germline V gene has CDR1 GTSNPN and CDR2 SVGIG (reference sequence). The CDR3 bases are TGTGCCTGGGATCGACAGGGTCGTTCACCCCTCCACTTT. Translation: CAWDRQGRSPLHF.

The chain couples TRBV9 to TRBJ2-3, with 13 bases that match TRBD2. The trim removed 3 bases at V and 4 bases at J, leaving 11 bases unmatched. Germline V gives CDR1 SGDLS, CDR2 YYNGEE. The CDR3 extends over 18 amino acids. CDR3 loop: CASSDLRPGLAGSDTQYF. The CDR3 DNA sequence: TGTGCCAGCAGCGACCTCCGTCCGGGACTAGCGGGATCAGATACGCAGTATTTT.

V is TRBV7-2 and J is TRBJ2-7, with 8 bases fitting TRBD2. Germline V gene data show CDR1 as SGHTA and CDR2 as FQGNSA. Trimming removed 5 bases from V and 5 bases from J; junction bases left unmatched: 8. The CDR3 sequence is 14 residues long. The CDR3 spells CASSVRSGSHEQYF. In nucleotides, the CDR3 is TGTGCCAGCAGCGTGAGGAGCGGGAGCCACGAGCAGTACTTC. The variable domain in full, with the rest retrieved from reference TRBV7-2 and TRBJ2-7, is GAGVSQSPSNKVTEKGKDVELRCDPISGHTALYWYRQSLGQGLEFLIYFQGNSAPDKSGLPSDRFSAERTGGSVSTLTIQRTQQEDSAVYLCASSVRSGSHEQYFGPGTRLTVT.